The 27 T cell receptor beta chains below come from one sample, sequenced in a study of tumor-infiltrating lymphocytes in primary liver carcinoma. With a constant-region primer, TCR beta cDNA was made from approximately 500 ng of total RNA. Investigators got TCR beta libraries out of three nested multiplex PCR rounds, done with slightly modified ARM-PCR. The first two PCR rounds used TRBV1-TRBV30 forward primers with a C-beta reverse primer, about 10 cycles each. TCRdb passed the multiplex PCR reads through MiXCR, listing each CDR3 protein once. This table has about 21,000 distinct CDR3 sequences, roughly 85% appearing once. It was from about 19-30 mg of unsorted bulk tissue that RNA and DNA were co-extracted. Sequenced: liver tumor tissue from sampling region 1. The sample's subset: tumor region T1, superior pole. Every receptor here comes from a woman aged 25 to 45 with primary liver carcinoma and hepatitis B virus infection.

Comment on this clonotype: At one end, the junction sequence differs from germline, possibly due to a read error. The CDR3 loop reads CPSSLTNGRFPDDEQFF. The DNA of the CDR3 is TGTCCCAGCAGCCTTACTAACGGGAGGTTCCCAGACGATGAGCAGTTCTTC. The gene calls are TRBV11-2 and TRBJ2-1, with TRBD2 matching over 7 bases. Germline V gene data show CDR1 as SGHAT and CDR2 as FQNNGV. The CDR3 totals 17 residues.

Points on this clonotype: The CDR3 carries no conserved terminal phenylalanine or tryptophan, so it likely arises from a read error. The chain recombines TRBV6-1 with TRBJ2-4, with D possibly being TRBD2 (5 bases). The CDR3 spans 17 residues. Trimming cost V 10 bases and J 0 bases, with 22 bases left between them. Germline V lookup: CDR1 MNHNS, CDR2 SASEGT. The chain's CDR3 is CATCGRRIMVAKNIQYL. The CDR3, as DNA: TGTGCCACTTGTGGGCGGAGGATCATGGTAGCCAAAAACATTCAGTACCTC.

Concerning this clonotype itself: The missing conserved phenylalanine or tryptophan at the end of this CDR3 makes a read error likely. The CDR3 loop is CTSSAGLGGIVDTQYS. CDR3 nucleotides: TGTACCAGCAGCGCGGGACTAGGGGGTATTGTTGATACGCAGTATTCT. The chain employs TRBV11-2 and TRBJ2-3, with 8 bases that match TRBD2. This CDR3 contains 16 residues. Germline assignment: CDR1 SGHAT and CDR2 FQNNGV.

The rearrangement joins TRBV29-1 to TRBJ2-7, with a possible D match to TRBD2 (6 bases). Looked up from germline, CDR1 is SQVTM and CDR2 is ANQGSEA. V was pared by 7 bases and J by 6 bases, with 13 bases between. The CDR3 runs 11 residues. As DNA, the CDR3 is TGCAGCGCCCGGGAGCGGAGCGAGCAGTACTTC. Translated: CSARERSEQYF.

A single count supports this clonotype. One end of the junction is discordant with germline, which a read error may explain. The genes are TRBV29-1 and TRBJ1-1, with no clear D. CDR3 size: 10 residues. Germline values: CDR1 SQVTM, CDR2 ANQGSEA. This CDR3 is CSVEEVETFF. In nucleotides, the CDR3 is TGCAGCGTTGAGGAGGTTGAAACTTTCTTT.

A word on this clonotype: One junction end disagrees with the germline gene, perhaps due to a read error. The chain recombines TRBV6-1 with TRBJ1-6; D perhaps matches TRBD1 (5 bases). CDR3 length equals 15 residues. Germline-derived CDR1 and CDR2 are MNHNS and SASEGT. The CDR3 DNA reads as TGTGCCAGCAGTGAACAGGGTGATAGTGGTTCACTCCTCCACTTC. Translation: CASSEQGDSGSLLHF.

The V call is TRBV6-5, the J call TRBJ2-7; 11 positions match TRBD2. J was trimmed by 3 bases and V by 5 bases; bases with no gene match: 3. The CDR3 spans 14 residues. The germline V gene encodes CDR1 MNHEY and CDR2 SVGAGI. Here the CDR3 DNA reads TGTGCCAGCAGTGCGGGACTAGCGGTCTACGAGCAGTACTTC. Translated: CASSAGLAVYEQYF.

The rearrangement joins TRBV5-4 to TRBJ2-3, with TRBD1 as a possible D gene (5 bases). With 10 bases removed from V and 2 bases from J, the gap between germline ends came to 26 bases. CDR3 length equals 17 residues. Germline assignment: CDR1 SGHNT and CDR2 YYREEE (reference sequence). The CDR3 DNA follows: TGTGCCGGTAACGTAGACGGACACCCTCCATCCACAGATACGCAGTATTTT. This encodes CAGNVDGHPPSTDTQYF.

Note on this clonotype: One junction end does not reproduce the germline sequence, and a read error may be involved. The rearrangement links TRBV10-3 to TRBJ2-2; no clear D. Looked up from germline, CDR1 is ENHRY and CDR2 is SYGVKD. The CDR3 extends over 16 amino acids. CDR3 nucleotides: TGTGTCATCAGTCCCGTGTGGATAACTAACACCGTGGAGCTGTTTTTT. This codes for CVISPVWITNTVELFF.

This clonotype was recorded a few times. In this CDR3 the conserved last residue, phenylalanine or tryptophan, is missing, so a read error is likely. This rearrangement joins TRBV6-5 to TRBJ2-6, with 8 bases matching TRBD1. This CDR3 spans 18 amino acids. The V gene end was trimmed by 5 bases and the J gene end by 2 bases; junction bases not matched to a gene: 11. Looked up from germline, CDR1 is MNHEY and CDR2 is SVGAGI. CDR3: CASSLWTGMKAGANVLTL. The CDR3 DNA reads TGTGCCAGCAGTCTTTGGACAGGGATGAAAGCTGGGGCCAACGTCCTGACTCTC.

Details on this clonotype: One junction end disagrees with the germline gene, perhaps due to a read error. The CDR3 sequence: CTSSTSLTGGYSEQFF. The CDR3, as DNA: TGTACCAGCAGCACCTCTCTAACGGGAGGATACAGTGAGCAGTTCTTC. The chain couples TRBV11-2 to TRBJ2-1, with TRBD2 matching 7 bases. The CDR3 has 16 amino acids. Germline V lookup: CDR1 SGHAT, CDR2 FQNNGV.

Comments on this clonotype: Its ends do not fully match the called genes, so a read error is possible. V gene TRBV11-1 combines with J gene TRBJ2-1; 7 positions agree with TRBD2. Near its end, the DNA agrees better with TRBJ2-7, so the J call may be wrong. The CDR3 is 12 residues long. Looked up from germline, CDR1 is SGHAT and CDR2 is FQDESV (reference sequence). The DNA for the CDR3 is TGCGCCAGCAGCGGGACGGGACGGAGACAGTACTTC. The encoded protein is CASSGTGRRQYF.

In the case of this clonotype: Given the absence of the conserved phenylalanine or tryptophan at the CDR3 end, a read error is likely. The chain employs TRBV11-2 and TRBJ2-3; 9 nucleotides align to TRBD2. The V segment lost 5 bases and the J segment 5 bases; nucleotides outside the gene matches: 8. The germline gives CDR1 SGHAT, CDR2 FQNNGV. The CDR3 is 15 amino acids. The CDR3 nucleotides are TGTGCCAGCAGCGCTAGCGGGATGGCCATAGATACGCAGTATTTA. Amino acid sequence: CASSASGMAIDTQYL.

For this clonotype: One end of the junction does not line up with germline, which may come from a read error. The CDR3 DNA reads as TGCGTCAGCAGCCCAGAGATGAATAGGGACACGAGCATGTGGTATTTC. Protein sequence: CVSSPEMNRDTSMWYF. The J gene is TRBJ2-4, the V gene TRBV4-1, with a tentative D call TRBD1 (6 bases). The germline CDR1 and CDR2 sequences are MGHRA and YSYEKL. This CDR3 comprises 16 residues.

A word on this clonotype: A much larger clone is a single base away; this may be a read error. The chain is built from TRBV18 and TRBJ2-1; 9 bases agree with TRBD2. CDR1 is KGHSH and CDR2 is LQKENI in the germline V gene. The CDR3 has 16 residues. V shed 3 bases and J 7 bases; nucleotides not matched to a gene: 10. The CDR3 region has the DNA TGTGCCAGCTCACCCTCGGCTAGCGGGATCGAGAATGAGCAGTTCTTC. Protein product: CASSPSASGIENEQFF.

Details on this clonotype: No conserved phenylalanine or tryptophan ends this CDR3, so it is likely a read error. This chain uses TRBV6-2 or TRBV6-3 with TRBJ1-5; 7 bases align to TRBD1. The germline V gene encodes CDR1 MNHEY and CDR2 SVGEGT. The V segment lost 5 bases and the J segment 5 bases; nucleotides outside the gene matches: 9. CDR3 length: 15 amino acids. Here the CDR3 DNA reads TGTGCCAGCAGTAAAGTGATAGGGGGCGATCAGCCCCAGCATTCT. Its translation: CASSKVIGGDQPQHS.

Details on this clonotype: One end of the junction is discordant with germline, which a read error may explain. The rearrangement joins TRBV6-5 to TRBJ1-6, with D unclear. The CDR3 extends over 14 amino acids. Germline CDR1 is MNHEY and CDR2 is SVGAGI. The CDR3 DNA sequence: TGTGCCAGCACCAAAAGGTCTGACGAGTCACCTCTCCACTTT. This encodes CASTKRSDESPLHF.

Comment on this clonotype: Germline is not matched at one junction end, which may reflect a read error. V and J are TRBV11-2 and TRBJ1-1, with 9 bases aligning to TRBD1. Germline CDR1 and CDR2: SGHAT and FQNNGV. The CDR3 covers 20 residues. The CDR3 sequence: CGSCARDRERKRWSNTEAFF. For the CDR3, the DNA is TGTGGCAGCTGCGCTCGGGACAGGGAGCGCAAGAGGTGGAGTAACACTGAAGCTTTCTTT.

A word on this clonotype: One junction end disagrees with the germline gene, perhaps due to a read error. The chain is built from TRBV6-6 and TRBJ2-1; D might be TRBD1 (6 bases). The germline V gene has CDR1 MNHNY and CDR2 SVGAGI (reference sequence). The CDR3 is 15 amino acids. CDR3 in amino acids: CASVVGGSSYNEQFF. For the CDR3, the DNA is TGCGCCAGCGTAGTAGGGGGTAGCTCCTACAATGAGCAGTTCTTC.

CDR3 nucleotides: TGTGCCAGCAGTTCAACCGGGTCAGGGGGCGGGCAGTACTTC. Encoded protein: CASSSTGSGGGQYF. The J gene is TRBJ2-7, the V gene TRBV28; 8 bases fit TRBD1. J was trimmed by 9 bases and V by 4 bases; bases with no gene match: 11. Germline V gene sequence: CDR1 MDHEN, CDR2 SYDVKM. The CDR3 is 14 amino acids.

A remark on this clonotype: It is likely a read error, because the conserved phenylalanine at the end of the CDR3 is missing. This chain uses TRBV9 with TRBJ1-2; 12 bases align to TRBD1. Germline values: CDR1 SGDLS, CDR2 YYNGEE. This CDR3 contains 17 residues. CDR3 nucleotide sequence: TGTGCCATCAGCGGCCCCCGGGACAGGGGGCGATTCTATGGCTACACCTCC. Encoded protein: CAISGPRDRGRFYGYTS.

This clonotype has a single count. The conserved closing phenylalanine or tryptophan is absent in this CDR3, likely reflecting a read error. This sequence joins TRBV11-2 and TRBJ2-1; 7 bases align to TRBD2. Per the germline V gene, CDR1 is SGHAT and CDR2 is FQNNGV. CDR3 length: 17 residues. CDR3 bases: TGTGCTAGCAGCCTTACTAGCGTGAGGTTCCCAGGCGATGAGCAGTTCCTC. This encodes CASSLTSVRFPGDEQFL.

This chain links TRBV11-1 with TRBJ2-1; D possibly matches TRBD1 or TRBD2 (5 bases each). This CDR3 has 15 amino acids. V was pared by 1 base and J by 2 bases, with 9 bases between. Germline V gene data show CDR1 as SGHAT and CDR2 as FQDESV (reference sequence). The chain's CDR3 is CASSLGGTTYNEQFF. CDR3 nucleotide sequence: TGTGCCAGCAGCTTAGGGGGGACGACCTACAATGAGCAGTTCTTC.

In regard to this clonotype: No conserved phenylalanine or tryptophan ends this CDR3, so it is likely a read error. The genes are TRBV4-3 and TRBJ2-1, with D maybe TRBD2 (6 bases). The CDR3 is 16 amino acids. Per germline, CDR1 LGHNA and CDR2 YSLEER. The CDR3 reads CASSQDAGSSYNEQFS. The CDR3 DNA follows: TGCGCCAGCAGCCAAGACGCGGGAAGCTCCTATAATGAGCAGTTCTCC.

On this clonotype: At one end, the junction sequence differs from germline, possibly due to a read error. This rearrangement joins TRBV11-3 to TRBJ2-2; D could derive from TRBD1 or TRBD2 (6 bases each). Germline CDR1 SGHNT, CDR2 YENEEA. CDR3 length: 15 amino acids. CDR3 DNA sequence: TGTGCCAGCAACCGTCGGGAGCGGGCCCCAGGGGAGCTGCTTTTT. Protein product: CASNRRERAPGELLF.

As for this clonotype: This CDR3 fails to terminate in the conserved phenylalanine or tryptophan, so it likely reflects a read error. V gene TRBV11-2 combines with J gene TRBJ2-7, with 7 bases fitting TRBD1. CDR3 size: 14 residues. Per germline, CDR1 SGHAT and CDR2 FQNNGV. The CDR3: CVSSRLGIGGQQYS. The DNA for the CDR3 is TGTGTCAGCAGCCGCCTCGGGATAGGGGGCCAGCAGTACTCC.

This clonotype is large. This chain joins TRBV4-3 and TRBJ2-2; D not resolved. Germline V CDR1 and CDR2: LGHNA, YSLEER. The CDR3 has 12 amino acids. Deletions cut 6 bases from V and 4 bases from J, with 6 bases between. In DNA form, the CDR3 reads TGCGCCAGCAGACTTGGCACCGGGGAGCTGTTTTTT. Amino acids: CASRLGTGELFF.